Listed below are T cell receptor beta chains from one sample, sequenced in a study of blood T cells in healthy people across ages. TCRdb reanalysed the 5' RACE reads using MiXCR and keeps one entry per CDR3 protein. The data show 500,000 to 700,000 distinct CDR3 sequences, about 30% seen once. Sample: blood. These receptors all come from a woman over 75 in good health. The CDR3 runs from the conserved cysteine through the conserved F or W. The D gene is left open where the match is weak. Not every row has a clone size; where given, it reads once, few, many or a size class.

abundance: -; j_gene: TRBJ2-7; v_gene: TRBV10-3; d_gene: -; CDR3aa: CAISDDRDPTSYEQYF; CDR3nt: TGTGCCATCAGTGATGACCGGGACCCCACCTCCTACGAGCAGTACTTC
abundance: many; j_gene: TRBJ2-3; v_gene: TRBV3-1; d_gene: -; CDR3aa: CASSLGRVGDTQYF; CDR3nt: TGTGCCAGCAGCCTGGGTAGGGTGGGAGATACGCAGTATTTT
abundance: -; j_gene: TRBJ1-4; v_gene: TRBV7-2; d_gene: -; CDR3aa: CASSSMGSNEKLFF; CDR3nt: TGTGCCAGCAGCTCCATGGGCTCTAATGAAAAACTGTTTTTT
abundance: many; j_gene: TRBJ1-2; v_gene: TRBV4-2; d_gene: TRBD1; CDR3aa: CASSRPGQGAHGYTF; CDR3nt: TGTGCCAGCAGCCGCCCGGGACAGGGGGCCCATGGCTACACCTTC
abundance: -; j_gene: TRBJ1-4; v_gene: TRBV20-1; d_gene: TRBD1; CDR3aa: CSASRTGGSTNEKLFF; CDR3nt: TGCAGTGCTAGTCGCACAGGGGGTTCAACTAATGAAAAACTGTTTTTT
abundance: many; j_gene: TRBJ1-2; v_gene: TRBV7-2; d_gene: -; CDR3aa: CASSLAPQGIGYTF; CDR3nt: TGTGCCAGCAGCTTAGCCCCCCAGGGTATTGGCTACACCTTC
abundance: few; j_gene: TRBJ2-1; v_gene: TRBV4-2; d_gene: -; CDR3aa: CASSQDGEGGYNEQFF; CDR3nt: TGTGCCAGCAGCCAAGATGGGGAGGGGGGGTACAATGAGCAGTTCTTC
abundance: -; j_gene: TRBJ2-7; v_gene: TRBV5-4; d_gene: TRBD2; CDR3aa: CASSRLAGVGSSYEQYF; CDR3nt: TGTGCCAGCAGTAGACTAGCGGGAGTTGGGAGCTCCTACGAGCAGTACTTC
abundance: -; j_gene: TRBJ2-4; v_gene: TRBV29-1; d_gene: -; CDR3aa: CSVDPGDHIQYF; CDR3nt: TGCAGCGTTGATCCGGGGGACCACATTCAGTACTTC
abundance: many; j_gene: TRBJ1-2; v_gene: TRBV4-2; d_gene: -; CDR3aa: CASSQGEGSNYGYTF; CDR3nt: TGTGCCAGCAGCCAAGGGGAGGGCAGCAACTATGGCTACACCTTC
abundance: many; j_gene: TRBJ2-7; v_gene: TRBV10-3; d_gene: TRBD1; CDR3aa: CAISEDRGSDEQYF; CDR3nt: TGTGCCATCAGTGAGGACAGGGGAAGCGACGAGCAGTACTTC
abundance: few; j_gene: TRBJ2-3; v_gene: TRBV5-4; d_gene: TRBD2; CDR3aa: CASSSEPGLAVDTQYF; CDR3nt: TGTGCCAGCAGCTCGGAACCGGGACTAGCGGTAGATACGCAGTATTTT
abundance: many; j_gene: TRBJ1-1; v_gene: TRBV6-5; d_gene: -; CDR3aa: CASGLLLAFF; CDR3nt: TGTGCCAGCGGACTTTTATTGGCTTTCTTT
abundance: many; j_gene: TRBJ2-3; v_gene: TRBV2; d_gene: TRBD1; CDR3aa: CASSRGQGTQYF; CDR3nt: TGTGCCAGCAGTAGAGGACAGGGAACGCAGTATTTT
abundance: -; j_gene: TRBJ2-1; v_gene: TRBV9; d_gene: TRBD2; CDR3aa: CASSASGGFSEQFF; CDR3nt: TGTGCCAGCAGCGCTAGCGGGGGGTTTAGTGAGCAGTTCTTC
abundance: many; j_gene: TRBJ1-6; v_gene: TRBV5-1; d_gene: -; CDR3aa: CASSLDQGNSPLHF; CDR3nt: TGCGCCAGCAGCTTGGACCAGGGTAATTCACCCCTCCACTTT
abundance: many; j_gene: TRBJ2-7; v_gene: TRBV7-2; d_gene: -; CDR3aa: CASSHDNEQYF; CDR3nt: TGTGCCAGCAGCCACGACAACGAGCAGTACTTC
abundance: many; j_gene: TRBJ2-5; v_gene: TRBV7-2; d_gene: TRBD2; CDR3aa: CASSLAGTSFGGQYF; CDR3nt: TGTGCCAGCAGCTTAGCCGGGACTAGCTTCGGGGGCCAGTACTTC
abundance: -; j_gene: TRBJ2-7; v_gene: TRBV7-2; d_gene: TRBD1; CDR3aa: CASGLGQGRVYEQYF; CDR3nt: TGTGCCAGCGGTCTCGGACAGGGTAGAGTCTACGAGCAGTACTTC
abundance: many; j_gene: TRBJ2-5; v_gene: TRBV20-1; d_gene: -; CDR3aa: CSARATQETQYF; CDR3nt: TGCAGTGCTAGAGCCACCCAAGAGACCCAGTACTTC
abundance: few; j_gene: TRBJ1-5; v_gene: TRBV7-2; d_gene: -; CDR3aa: CASSSSVGSNQPQHF; CDR3nt: TGTGCCAGCAGCTCATCGGTAGGCAGCAATCAGCCCCAGCATTTT
abundance: -; j_gene: TRBJ1-5; v_gene: TRBV2; d_gene: TRBD1; CDR3aa: CATSRDRVGSNQPQHF; CDR3nt: TGTGCCACCTCCAGAGACAGGGTAGGAAGCAATCAGCCCCAGCATTTT
abundance: many; j_gene: TRBJ2-3; v_gene: TRBV20-1; d_gene: -; CDR3aa: CSARGGGHSTDTQYF; CDR3nt: TGCAGTGCTAGAGGGGGCGGGCACAGCACAGATACGCAGTATTTT
abundance: -; j_gene: TRBJ1-5; v_gene: TRBV6-1; d_gene: -; CDR3aa: CASRKLKNSNQPQHF; CDR3nt: TGTGCCAGCAGGAAACTCAAGAATAGCAATCAGCCCCAGCATTTT